Shown below are 10 T cell receptor beta chains from a single sample sequenced in a study of cytomegalovirus exposure and HLA in healthy donors. A multiplex PCR was run with 60 Vbeta primers and 13 Jbeta primers. Profiled with immunoSEQ multiplex PCR; TCRdb holds only in-frame clones, not every one. The table records 150,000 to 200,000 clones, 80% to 85% of them present only once. Sequenced material: PBMCs. These receptors were obtained from a man aged 45-65 years in good health and CMV-seropositive.

In its sample, this clone was seen once. This chain connects TRBV2 to TRBJ1-6; TRBD1 matches 9 bases. Germline loops: CDR1 SNHLY, CDR2 FYNNEI. V gave up 7 bases and J gave up 5 bases; unmatched junction bases: 12. The CDR3 is 17 amino acids. CDR3 DNA: TGTGCCAGCAACCTCCGGGACAGGGTTGTGGATAATTCACCCCTCCACTTT. It codes for CASNLRDRVVDNSPLHF.

V gene TRBV11-3 combines with J gene TRBJ1-6, with TRBD1 identical over 7 bases. Germline V gene data show CDR1 as SGHNT and CDR2 as YENEEA. Trimming at V came to 1 base and at J to 5 bases, leaving 2 bases not matched to a gene. The CDR3 contains 15 residues. The CDR3 loop is CASSLVQGDNSPLHF. The CDR3 DNA follows: TGTGCCAGCAGCTTAGTTCAGGGGGATAATTCACCCCTCCACTTT. The variable domain in full, completed from reference TRBV11-3 and TRBJ1-6, reads EAGVVQSPRYKIIEKKQPVAFWCNPISGHNTLYWYLQNLGQGPELLIRYENEEAVDDSQLPKDRFSAERLKGVDSTLKIQPAELGDSAVYLCASSLVQGDNSPLHFGNGTRLTVT.

This chain links TRBV7-9 with TRBJ2-7, with D possibly TRBD1 on 6 matching bases. V lost 5 bases, J lost 1 base, and 15 bases lay in between. The length of the CDR3 is 15 residues. Germline CDR1 and CDR2: SEHNR and FQNEAQ (reference sequence). The CDR3 reads CASSPHRDVSYEQYF. CDR3 nucleotide sequence: TGTGCCAGCAGCCCACACAGGGATGTGTCCTACGAGCAGTACTTC.

The table lists this clone with a few counts. V gene TRBV7-9 combines with J gene TRBJ2-7, with D maybe TRBD1 (6 bases). This CDR3 contains 13 residues. V shed 2 bases and J shed 2 bases, with 7 bases lying between them. CDR1 is SEHNR and CDR2 is FQNEAQ in the germline V gene (reference sequence). The CDR3 protein is CASSLQGPYEQYF. Written as DNA, the CDR3 is TGTGCCAGCAGCTTACAGGGGCCCTACGAGCAGTACTTC.

This chain uses TRBV4-3 with TRBJ2-3, with 9 bases identical to TRBD2. CDR3 length: 20 residues. Germline assignment: CDR1 LGHNA and CDR2 YSLEER. Losses at the gene ends were 0 bases for V and 1 base for J; bases not matched to a gene: 14. The CDR3 is CASSQERGGGGVRRTDTQYF. The CDR3 DNA follows: TGCGCCAGCAGCCAAGAACGCGGCGGGGGGGGAGTTCGGCGCACAGATACGCAGTATTTT.

This clone was found once. V and J are TRBV7-3 and TRBJ2-1; D unresolved. Per the germline V gene, CDR1 is SGHTA and CDR2 is FQGTGA. Trimming left V 0 bases short and J 6 bases short, with 15 bases between. There are 16 residues in the CDR3. The CDR3 reads CASSLTLTGGSNEQFF. CDR3 DNA: TGTGCCAGCAGCTTAACGTTAACGGGTGGGTCCAATGAGCAGTTCTTC.

As to this clone: At one boundary the junction diverges from the germline segment, which might be a read error. The rearrangement joins TRBV10-3 to TRBJ2-3; tentative D call: TRBD1 (6 bases). Germline V CDR1 and CDR2: ENHRY, SYGVKD. This CDR3 is built from 15 residues. In nucleotides, the CDR3 is TGTGCCATCAGTGGACAGGCACTAGGCACGGATACGCAGTATTTT. Its protein is CAISGQALGTDTQYF.

This chain links TRBV19 with TRBJ1-6, with 11 bases identical to TRBD1. The germline CDR1 and CDR2 sequences are LNHDA and SQIVND (reference sequence). The J segment lost 6 bases and the V segment lost 5 bases, leaving 9 bases of the junction unmatched. CDR3 length equals 17 residues. The CDR3 DNA is TGTGCCAGTAGTCCTAGGACAGGGGGCGCATCTAATTCACCCCTCCACTTT. As protein: CASSPRTGGASNSPLHF.

This clone turned up a few times. CDR3 DNA sequence: TGTGCCAGCAGCCCGGGACAGGGGAACTATGGCTACACCTTC. The encoded protein is CASSPGQGNYGYTF. The J gene is TRBJ1-2, the V gene TRBV7-9; 10 positions match TRBD1. There are 14 residues in the CDR3. Germline values: CDR1 SEHNR, CDR2 FQNEAQ (reference sequence). V gave up 5 bases and J gave up 2 bases; unmatched junction bases: 2.

The chain uses TRBV11-1 and TRBJ2-2; D call uncertain. The CDR3 sequence is 16 residues long. Between the trimmed V and J ends, which lost 2 bases and 1 base, there was a span of 11 bases. CDR1 SGHAT and CDR2 FQDESV come from the germline V gene (reference sequence). In DNA form, the CDR3 reads TGTGCCAGCAGCTTAATGGAGATAGGGAACACCGGGGAGCTGTTTTTT. The encoded protein is CASSLMEIGNTGELFF.